This T cell receptor (beta chain) was found in a study of T cell changes during pregnancy in multiple sclerosis. Germline-derived CDR1 and CDR2 are SQVTM and ANQGSEA. The CDR3 consists of 13 residues. V trimming: 7 bases; J trimming: 7 bases; junction bases outside the gene matches: 11. In this sample, this clone turned up once. Sequenced by immunoSEQ multiplex PCR; TCRdb stores in-frame clones only, minus some. The data contain 35,000 to 45,000 clones, approximately 91% of them seen just once; the ten biggest clones take up about 2%. This TCR was sampled from a female donor in good health, enrolled as a control in a pregnancy study. The chain links TRBV29-1 to TRBJ2-7; 9 positions agree with TRBD1. The specimen was CD4+ T cells from peripheral blood mononuclear cells, collected after pregnancy. CDR3 amino acids: CSGTVGTGHEQYF. The DNA of the CDR3 is TGCAGCGGGACCGTAGGGACAGGGCATGAGCAGTACTTC.